This TCR beta chain emerged from a study of blood T cell repertoires in COVID-19. This CDR3 is 14 amino acids long. The germline gives CDR1 MNHEY, CDR2 SMNVEV (reference sequence). V was clipped by 5 bases and J by 4 bases, with 15 bases between them. Measured with immunoSEQ multiplex PCR; TCRdb has only the in-frame clones, and not every one. The sample gives tens of thousands of clones, roughly 85% of which show up once; about a sixth is in the top ten. The chain links TRBV27 to TRBJ2-7, with TRBD1 as a possible D gene (6 bases). Specimen: peripheral blood. This receptor was obtained from a human donor in a cohort sampled during active COVID-19. The CDR3 DNA sequence: TGTGCCAGCAGTCTACAGGGTCGCAAGTACGAGCAGTACTTC. This encodes CASSLQGRKYEQYF.